The clone carrying this T cell receptor beta chain has just a few counts. What it recognizes is unknown. These data are taken from a study of neoadjuvant anti-PD-1 for oral cavity cancer. Study-wide points: Pretreatment Treg/Th17 ratio correlated inversely with post-treatment tumor clonality.

Sequencing used immunoSEQ multiplex PCR; TCRdb keeps in-frame clones, though not all of them. The repertoire includes some 7,300 clones, around 50% of them detected once, and approximately 26% sits in the top ten. Losses at the gene ends were 5 bases for V and 5 bases for J; bases not matched to a gene: 9. Germline assignment: CDR1 SQVTM and CDR2 ANQGSEA. This CDR3 region has 14 residues. This chain uses TRBV29-1 with TRBJ2-1; 7 nucleotides align to TRBD2. This TCR was recovered from a person aged 40 to 85 with oral cavity squamous cell carcinoma. The sample was tumor tissue, taken before nivolumab (anti-PD-1) treatment. The CDR3 sequence is CSVRGGGSHNEQFF. The CDR3 DNA is TGCAGCGTTCGTGGCGGGGGATCGCACAATGAGCAGTTCTTC.